In this sample, the clone carrying this T cell receptor (beta chain) turned up a few times. The sample comes from a study of early T cells in non-severe SARS-CoV-2 infection. Each cDNA molecule carried a unique molecular identifier. TCRdb re-derived calls from the 5' RACE reads in MiXCR, one entry per CDR3 protein. Counted here are 70,000 to 90,000 distinct CDR3 sequences, under 11% occurring once; the ten biggest clones make up just over 8%. The germline V and J ends were trimmed by 5 bases and 2 bases, with 13 bases remaining between them. The germline CDR1 and CDR2 sequences are MNHNS and SASEGT. The CDR3 contains 16 residues.

The sequence derives from an adult who was a healthcare worker with PCR-confirmed SARS-CoV-2 infection or an uninfected control (not recorded which). This sample comprised whole blood, obtained at baseline. The chain uses TRBV6-1 and TRBJ1-6, with D possibly TRBD1 on 6 matching bases. The CDR3 region has the DNA TGTGCCAGCAGTACGGACCGGACAGCCTATAATTCACCCCTCCACTTT. This translates into CASSTDRTAYNSPLHF.